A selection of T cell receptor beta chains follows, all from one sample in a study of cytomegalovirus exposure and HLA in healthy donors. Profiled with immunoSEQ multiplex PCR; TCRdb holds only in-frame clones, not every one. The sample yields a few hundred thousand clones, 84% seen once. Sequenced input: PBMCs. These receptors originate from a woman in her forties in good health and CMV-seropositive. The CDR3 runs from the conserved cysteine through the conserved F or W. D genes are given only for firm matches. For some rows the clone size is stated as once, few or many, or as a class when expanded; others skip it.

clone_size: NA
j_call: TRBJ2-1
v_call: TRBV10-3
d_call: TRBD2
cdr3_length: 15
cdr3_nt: TGTGCCATCAGTGAGGGGCTAGCGGGAAATAATGAGCAGTTCTTC
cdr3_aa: CAISEGLAGNNEQFF

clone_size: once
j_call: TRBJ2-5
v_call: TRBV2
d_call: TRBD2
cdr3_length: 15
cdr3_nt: TGTGCCAGCACGTTGCTTAGCGGGACGCAAGAGACCCAGTACTTC
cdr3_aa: CASTLLSGTQETQYF

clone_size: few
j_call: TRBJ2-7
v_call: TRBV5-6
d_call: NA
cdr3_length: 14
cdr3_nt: TGTGCCAGCAGCTTGGGACAGTTCAGCTACGAGCAGTACTTC
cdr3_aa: CASSLGQFSYEQYF

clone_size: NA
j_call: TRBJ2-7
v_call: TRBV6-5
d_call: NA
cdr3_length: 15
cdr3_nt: TGTGCCAGCAGTTACAGGGGGGGGCGTGCCTACGAGCAGTACTTC
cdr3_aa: CASSYRGGRAYEQYF

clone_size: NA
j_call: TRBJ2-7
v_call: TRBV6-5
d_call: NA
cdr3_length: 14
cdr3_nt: TGTGCCAGCAGTTACTCTAGCGGAGCCTACGAGCAGTACTTC
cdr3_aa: CASSYSSGAYEQYF

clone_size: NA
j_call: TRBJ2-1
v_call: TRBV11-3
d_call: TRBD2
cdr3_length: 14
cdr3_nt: TGTGCCAGCAACTTGTCCGCGGGGGGCAATGAGCAGTTCTTC
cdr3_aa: CASNLSAGGNEQFF

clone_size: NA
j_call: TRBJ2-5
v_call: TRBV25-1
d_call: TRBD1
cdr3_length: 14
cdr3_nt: TGTGCCAGCAGTGATCCCAGGGGGCCAAGTGAGCAGTACTTC
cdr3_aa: CASSDPRGPSEQYF

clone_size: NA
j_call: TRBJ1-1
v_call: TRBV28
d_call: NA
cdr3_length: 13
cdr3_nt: TGTGCCAGCTACCGGAGAGGGTACACTGAAGCTTTCTTT
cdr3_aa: CASYRRGYTEAFF

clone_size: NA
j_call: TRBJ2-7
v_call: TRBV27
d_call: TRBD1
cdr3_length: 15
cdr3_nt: TGTGCCAGCAGTTTACAGACAGGGGGTCCCTACGAGCAGTACTTC
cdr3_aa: CASSLQTGGPYEQYF

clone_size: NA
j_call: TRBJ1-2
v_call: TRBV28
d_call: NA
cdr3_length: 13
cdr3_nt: TGTGCCAGCAGTTTCGAGGGAATCTATGGCTACACCTTC
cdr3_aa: CASSFEGIYGYTF

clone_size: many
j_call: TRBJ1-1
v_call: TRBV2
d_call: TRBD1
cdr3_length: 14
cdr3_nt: TGTGCCAGCAACAGACAGGGGGTGGACACTGAAGCTTTCTTT
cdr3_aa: CASNRQGVDTEAFF

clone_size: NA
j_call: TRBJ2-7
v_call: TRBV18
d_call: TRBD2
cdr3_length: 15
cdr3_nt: TGTGCCAGCTCACCACGCGTTGCGGGAGGTAATGAGCAGTACTTC
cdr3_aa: CASSPRVAGGNEQYF

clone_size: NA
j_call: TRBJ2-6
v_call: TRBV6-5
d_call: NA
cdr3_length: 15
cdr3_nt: TGTGCCAGCAGGTATACGGGAGACGGGGCCAACGTCCTGACTTTC
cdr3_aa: CASRYTGDGANVLTF

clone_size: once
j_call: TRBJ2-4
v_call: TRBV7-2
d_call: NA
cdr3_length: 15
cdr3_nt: TGTGCCAGCAGCTTAGTTGCGGTAGCCAAAAACATTCAGTACTTC
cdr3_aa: CASSLVAVAKNIQYF

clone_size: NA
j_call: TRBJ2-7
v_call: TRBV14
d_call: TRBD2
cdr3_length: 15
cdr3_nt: TGTGCCAGCAGCCCGTTAGCGGGACGGAGCTACGAGCAGTACTTC
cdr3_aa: CASSPLAGRSYEQYF

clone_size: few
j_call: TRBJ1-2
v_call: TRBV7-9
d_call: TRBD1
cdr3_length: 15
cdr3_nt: TGTGCCAGCAGCTTAGTGGACAGGGGATCGTATGGCTACACCTTC
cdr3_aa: CASSLVDRGSYGYTF

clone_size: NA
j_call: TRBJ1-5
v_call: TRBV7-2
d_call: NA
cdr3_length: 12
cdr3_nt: TGTGCCAGCAGCTTAGACAGGGCGCCCCAGCATTTT
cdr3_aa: CASSLDRAPQHF

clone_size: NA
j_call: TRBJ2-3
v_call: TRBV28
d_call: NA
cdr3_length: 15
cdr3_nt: TGTGCCAGCAAATCCAGGCCGGCCAGCACAGATACGCAGTATTTT
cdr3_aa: CASKSRPASTDTQYF

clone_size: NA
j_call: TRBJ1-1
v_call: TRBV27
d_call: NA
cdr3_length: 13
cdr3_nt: TGTGCCAGCAGACCTGGAGGGAACACTGAAGCTTTCTTT
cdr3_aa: CASRPGGNTEAFF

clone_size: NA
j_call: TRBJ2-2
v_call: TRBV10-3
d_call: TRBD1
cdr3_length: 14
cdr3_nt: TGTGCCATCAGTGGGACAGGGAACACCGGGGAGCTGTTTTTT
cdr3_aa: CAISGTGNTGELFF

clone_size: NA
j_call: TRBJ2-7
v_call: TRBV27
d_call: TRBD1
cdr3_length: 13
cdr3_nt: TGTGCCAGCAGTCCCGGACAGGGTTTCGAGCAGTACTTC
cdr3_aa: CASSPGQGFEQYF

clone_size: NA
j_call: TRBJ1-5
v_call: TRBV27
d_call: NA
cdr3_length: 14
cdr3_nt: TGTGCCAGCAGTTTTTTCGCAGGCAATCAGCCCCAGCATTTT
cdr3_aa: CASSFFAGNQPQHF

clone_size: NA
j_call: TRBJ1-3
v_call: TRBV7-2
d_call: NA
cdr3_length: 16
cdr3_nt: TGTGCCAGCAGCTTAGCGGAGACCCGCTCTGGAAACACCATATATTTT
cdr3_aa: CASSLAETRSGNTIYF

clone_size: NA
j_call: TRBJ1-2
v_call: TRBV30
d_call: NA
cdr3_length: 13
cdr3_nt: TGTGCCTGGAGCCATAACAGGGACTATGGCTACACCTTC
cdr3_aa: CAWSHNRDYGYTF

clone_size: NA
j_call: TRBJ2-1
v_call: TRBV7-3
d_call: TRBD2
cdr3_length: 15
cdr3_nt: TGTGTCAGCAGCTCCGGACTAGCGGGAATCCCTGAGCAGTTCTTC
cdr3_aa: CVSSSGLAGIPEQFF

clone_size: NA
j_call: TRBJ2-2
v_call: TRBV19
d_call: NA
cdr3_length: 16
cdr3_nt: TGTGCCAGTAGTCCATCTGTGAAGGCGGGGACCGGGGAGCTGTTTTTT
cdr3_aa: CASSPSVKAGTGELFF

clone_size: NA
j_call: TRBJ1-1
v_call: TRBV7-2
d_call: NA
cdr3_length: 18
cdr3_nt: TGTGCCAGCAACCAAGGGGTGGGACTCACAGGGACTACTACTGAAGCTTTCTTT
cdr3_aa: CASNQGVGLTGTTTEAFF

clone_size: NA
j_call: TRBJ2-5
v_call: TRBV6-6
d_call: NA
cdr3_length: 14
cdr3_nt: TGTGCCAGCCAGTCGGAGGGCGGGCAAGAGACCCAGTACTTC
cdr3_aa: CASQSEGGQETQYF

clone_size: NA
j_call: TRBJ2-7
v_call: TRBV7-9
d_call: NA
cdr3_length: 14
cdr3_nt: TGTTCCAGCAGCTTGTCGGCTAGCGTCTACGAGCAGTACTTC
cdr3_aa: CSSSLSASVYEQYF